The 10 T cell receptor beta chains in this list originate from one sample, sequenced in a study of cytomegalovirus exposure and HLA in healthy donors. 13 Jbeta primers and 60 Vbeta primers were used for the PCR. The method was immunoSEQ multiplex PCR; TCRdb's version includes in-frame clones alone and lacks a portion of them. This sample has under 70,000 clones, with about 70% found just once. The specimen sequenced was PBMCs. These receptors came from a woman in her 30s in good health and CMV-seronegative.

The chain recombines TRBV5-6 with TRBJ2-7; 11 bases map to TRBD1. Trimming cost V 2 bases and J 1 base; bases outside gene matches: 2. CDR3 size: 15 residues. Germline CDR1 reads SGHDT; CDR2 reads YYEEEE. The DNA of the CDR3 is TGTGCCAGCAGCTTCGGGACAGGGGGATCCTACGAGCAGTACTTC. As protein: CASSFGTGGSYEQYF. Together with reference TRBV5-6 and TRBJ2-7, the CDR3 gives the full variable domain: DAGVTQSPTHLIKTRGQQVTLRCSPKSGHDTVSWYQQALGQGPQFIFQYYEEEERQRGNFPDRFSGHQFPNYSSELNVNALLLGDSALYLCASSFGTGGSYEQYFGPGTRLTVT.

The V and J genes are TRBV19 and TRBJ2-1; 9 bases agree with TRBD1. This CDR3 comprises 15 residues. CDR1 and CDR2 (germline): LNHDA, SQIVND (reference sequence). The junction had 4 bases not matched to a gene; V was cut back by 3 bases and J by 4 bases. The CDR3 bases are TGTGCCAGTAGTATGACAGGGGGGAAATACAATGAGCAGTTCTTC. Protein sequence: CASSMTGGKYNEQFF.

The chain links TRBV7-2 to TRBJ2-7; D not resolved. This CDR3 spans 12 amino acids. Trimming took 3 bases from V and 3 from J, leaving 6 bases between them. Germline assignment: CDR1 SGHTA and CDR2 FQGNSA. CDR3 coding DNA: TGTGCCAGCAGCTTTGGCAGCTACGAGCAGTACTTC. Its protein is CASSFGSYEQYF.

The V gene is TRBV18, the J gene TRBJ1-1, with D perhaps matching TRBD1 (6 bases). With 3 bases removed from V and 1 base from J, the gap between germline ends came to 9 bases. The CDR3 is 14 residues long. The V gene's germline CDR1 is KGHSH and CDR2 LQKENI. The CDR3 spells CASSPTTGNTEAFF. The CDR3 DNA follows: TGTGCCAGCTCACCGACGACAGGGAACACTGAAGCTTTCTTT.

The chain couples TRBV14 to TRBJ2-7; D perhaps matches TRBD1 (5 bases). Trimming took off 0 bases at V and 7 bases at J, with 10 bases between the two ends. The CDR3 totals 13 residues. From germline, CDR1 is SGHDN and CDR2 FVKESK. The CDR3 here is CASSQDIRAEQYF. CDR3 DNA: TGTGCCAGCAGCCAAGATATCAGGGCGGAGCAGTACTTC.

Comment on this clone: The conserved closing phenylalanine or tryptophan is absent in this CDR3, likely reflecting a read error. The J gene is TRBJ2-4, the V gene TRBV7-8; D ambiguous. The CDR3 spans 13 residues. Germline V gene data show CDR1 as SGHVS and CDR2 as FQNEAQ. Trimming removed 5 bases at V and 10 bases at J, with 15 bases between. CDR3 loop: CASSAAGFRIQYV. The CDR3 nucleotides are TGTGCCAGCAGCGCTGCCGGGTTTCGAATTCAGTACGTC.

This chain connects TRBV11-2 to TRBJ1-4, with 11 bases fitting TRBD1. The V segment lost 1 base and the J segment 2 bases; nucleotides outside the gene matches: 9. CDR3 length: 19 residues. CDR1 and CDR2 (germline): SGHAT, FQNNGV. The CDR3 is CASSLVIPGQGATNEKLFF. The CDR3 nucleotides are TGTGCCAGCAGCTTAGTAATCCCCGGACAGGGGGCGACTAATGAAAAACTGTTTTTT.

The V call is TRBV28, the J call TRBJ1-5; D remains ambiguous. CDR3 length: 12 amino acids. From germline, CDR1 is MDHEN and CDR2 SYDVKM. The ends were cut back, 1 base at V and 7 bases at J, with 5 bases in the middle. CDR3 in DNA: TGTGCCAGCAGTTTATTAATCCAGCCCCAGCATTTT. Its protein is CASSLLIQPQHF.

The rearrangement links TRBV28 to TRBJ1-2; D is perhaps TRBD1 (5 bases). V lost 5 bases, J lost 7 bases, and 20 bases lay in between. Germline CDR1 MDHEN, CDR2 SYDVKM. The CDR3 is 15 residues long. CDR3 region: CASSRRWGGAGGYTF. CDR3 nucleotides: TGTGCCAGCAGTCGCCGGTGGGGCGGGGCGGGTGGCTACACCTTC.

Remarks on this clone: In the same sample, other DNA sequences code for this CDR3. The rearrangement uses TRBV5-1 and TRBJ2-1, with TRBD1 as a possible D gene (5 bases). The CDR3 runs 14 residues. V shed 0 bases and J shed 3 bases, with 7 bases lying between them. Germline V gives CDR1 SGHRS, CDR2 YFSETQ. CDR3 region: CASSLGQIYNEQFF. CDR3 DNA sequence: TGCGCCAGCAGCTTGGGACAGATCTACAATGAGCAGTTCTTC.